This T cell receptor (beta chain) emerged from a study of beta chain features in type 1 diabetes. The V and J ends lost 5 bases and 8 bases respectively, with 9 bases between them. Germline V lookup: CDR1 MDHEN, CDR2 SYDVKM. This CDR3 has 11 residues. Notes on this clone: Antigen specificity is unknown.

TCRB transcripts that were expressed got sequenced, as all of the isolated RNA had been reverse transcribed. Sequenced by immunoSEQ multiplex PCR; TCRdb stores in-frame clones only, minus some. The repertoire has 300,000 to 400,000 clones, approximately 13% of them found once; the top ten carry roughly 0.015%. Study-wide results and caveats: For cells with high TCR expression, cDNA sequencing could yield over-representation. In type 1 diabetes patients, VDJ junctions had fewer insertions; deletions at these junctions were more frequent. TCRB CDR3s were moderately but significantly shorter in Type 1 diabetes patients in all four CD4+ subsets.

The TCR originated in a young woman with type 1 diabetes. Sequences were obtained from naive CD4+ T cells from blood. The V call is TRBV28, the J call TRBJ1-2, with D unresolved. CDR3 in DNA: TGTGCCAGCAGTAGCGAGGCAGGCTACACCTTC. Protein sequence: CASSSEAGYTF.